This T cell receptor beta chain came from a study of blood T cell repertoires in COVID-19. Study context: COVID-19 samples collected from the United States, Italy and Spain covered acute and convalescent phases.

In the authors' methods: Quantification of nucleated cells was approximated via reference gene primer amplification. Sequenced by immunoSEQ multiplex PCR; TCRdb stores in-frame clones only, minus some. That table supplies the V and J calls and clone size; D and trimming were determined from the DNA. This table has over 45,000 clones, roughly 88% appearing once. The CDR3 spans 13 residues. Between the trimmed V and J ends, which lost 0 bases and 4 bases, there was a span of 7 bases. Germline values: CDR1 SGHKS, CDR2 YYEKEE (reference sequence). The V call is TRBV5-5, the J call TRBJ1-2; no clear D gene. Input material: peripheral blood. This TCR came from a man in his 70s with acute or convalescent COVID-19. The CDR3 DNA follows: TGTGCCAGCAGCTTGGGGTTCAGCTATGGCTACACCTTC. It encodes CASSLGFSYGYTF.